These T cell receptor beta chains were read from a single sample in a study of cytomegalovirus exposure and HLA in healthy donors. The method was immunoSEQ multiplex PCR; TCRdb's version includes in-frame clones alone and lacks a portion of them. The data hold roughly 150,000 clones, with around 85% observed a single time. The sample taken for sequencing was PBMCs. Receptors were obtained from a man aged 30-40 years in good health and CMV-seropositive. CDR3s include the opening cysteine and the closing phenylalanine or tryptophan. The D gene is left open where the match is weak. Rows may omit the clone size; those that give it use once, few, many or a size class.

CDR3 protein	CDR3 DNA	J gene	V gene	clone size	D gene	CDR3 length
CASSLAASGGFTDTQYF	TGCGCCAGCAGCTTGGCGGCTAGCGGGGGGTTCACAGATACGCAGTATTTT	TRBJ2-3	TRBV5-1	.	TRBD2	17
CASSEEGRTNYEQYF	TGTGCCAGCAGCGAAGAAGGACGGACAAACTACGAGCAGTACTTC	TRBJ2-7	TRBV11-2	.	.	15
CASIAQGGSNQPQHF	TGTGCCAGCATCGCCCAGGGGGGAAGCAATCAGCCCCAGCATTTT	TRBJ1-5	TRBV19	.	TRBD1	15
CASSYGGQTKDYEQYF	TGTGCCAGCAGCTATGGGGGACAGACAAAAGACTACGAGCAGTACTTC	TRBJ2-7	TRBV5-5	.	TRBD1	16
CANRTGRQETQYF	TGTGCCAACCGGACAGGGCGTCAAGAGACCCAGTACTTC	TRBJ2-5	TRBV25-1	.	TRBD1	13
CASSKEGRQWGDVEYF	TGTGCCAGTAGTAAGGAAGGACGTCAGTGGGGCGATGTGGAGTACTTC	TRBJ2-7	TRBV19	.	.	16
CASSWAGGDGYTF	TGTGCCAGCAGCTGGGCAGGGGGAGATGGCTACACCTTC	TRBJ1-2	TRBV5-4	few	TRBD1	13
CASSQAGTGGTEAFF	TGTGCCAGCAGCCAAGCCGGGACAGGGGGCACTGAAGCTTTCTTT	TRBJ1-1	TRBV7-9	.	TRBD1	15
CASSPGQGSDGYTF	TGTGCCAGCAGCCCAGGGCAGGGTTCGGATGGCTACACCTTC	TRBJ1-2	TRBV7-9	.	.	14
CASSPGGGPTEAFF	TGCGCCAGCAGCCCCGGCGGGGGACCAACTGAAGCTTTCTTT	TRBJ1-1	TRBV4-3	.	.	14
CASSIGAGGLYNEQFF	TGTGCCAGTAGTATAGGGGCGGGGGGGCTGTACAATGAGCAGTTCTTC	TRBJ2-1	TRBV19	.	TRBD2	16
CASSEEVAGANVLTF	TGTGCCAGCAGTGAGGAGGTGGCTGGGGCCAACGTCCTGACTTTC	TRBJ2-6	TRBV2	.	.	15
CASSVEAGGSSYEQYF	TGTGCCAGCAGCGTAGAGGCGGGGGGGAGCTCCTACGAGCAGTACTTC	TRBJ2-7	TRBV9	.	TRBD2	16
CASSVGGRGRDYGYTF	TGTGCCAGCAGCGTAGGGGGCAGGGGGCGGGACTATGGCTACACCTTC	TRBJ1-2	TRBV11-3	.	TRBD1	16
CASSFFAGNTEAFF	TGTGCCAGCAGTTTCTTCGCCGGTAACACTGAAGCTTTCTTT	TRBJ1-1	TRBV27	.	.	14
CASSLSVTNEKLFF	TGTGCCAGCAGCTTAAGCGTAACTAATGAAAAACTGTTTTTT	TRBJ1-4	TRBV7-6	.	.	14
CASSVGSTTGNTIYF	TGCGCCAGCAGCGTCGGGTCGACCACCGGAAACACCATATATTTT	TRBJ1-3	TRBV5-1	.	.	15
CASSAGTGGDEQYF	TGTGCCAGCTCAGCCGGGACAGGGGGCGACGAGCAGTACTTC	TRBJ2-7	TRBV18	few	TRBD1	14
CASSPSDRAVQYF	TGTGCCAGCTCACCATCTGACAGGGCAGTGCAGTACTTC	TRBJ2-7	TRBV18	few	TRBD1	13
CASSFTGGPHGYTF	TGCGCCAGCAGCTTCACAGGGGGGCCTCATGGCTACACCTTC	TRBJ1-2	TRBV5-1	once	TRBD1	14
CASSLSHRGEETQYF	TGCGCCAGCAGCTTAAGTCACAGGGGGGAAGAGACCCAGTACTTC	TRBJ2-5	TRBV4-1	once	TRBD1	15